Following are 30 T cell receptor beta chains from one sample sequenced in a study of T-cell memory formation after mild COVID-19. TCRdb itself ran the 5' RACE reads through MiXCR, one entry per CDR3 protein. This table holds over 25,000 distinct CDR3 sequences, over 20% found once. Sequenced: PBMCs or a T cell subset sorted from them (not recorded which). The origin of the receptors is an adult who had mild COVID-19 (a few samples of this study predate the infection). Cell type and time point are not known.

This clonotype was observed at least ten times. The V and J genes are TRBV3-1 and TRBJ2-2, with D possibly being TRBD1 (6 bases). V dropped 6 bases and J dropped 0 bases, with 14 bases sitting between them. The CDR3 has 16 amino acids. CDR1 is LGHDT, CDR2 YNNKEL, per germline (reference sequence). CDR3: CASSPTRTANTGELFF. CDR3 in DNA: TGTGCCAGCAGTCCAACCAGGACAGCGAACACCGGGGAGCTGTTTTTT.

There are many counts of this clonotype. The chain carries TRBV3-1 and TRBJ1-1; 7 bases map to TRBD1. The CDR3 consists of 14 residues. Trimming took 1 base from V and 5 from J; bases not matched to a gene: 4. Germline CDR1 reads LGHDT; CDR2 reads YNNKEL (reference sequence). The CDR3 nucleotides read TGTGCCAGCAGCCAAGGACAGGGAAGAACTGAAGCTTTCTTT. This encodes CASSQGQGRTEAFF.

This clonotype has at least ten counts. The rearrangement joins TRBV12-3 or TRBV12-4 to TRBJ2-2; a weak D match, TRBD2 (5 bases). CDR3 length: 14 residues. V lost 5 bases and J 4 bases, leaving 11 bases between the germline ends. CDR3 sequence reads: CASSPRGITGELFF. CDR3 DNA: TGTGCCAGCAGTCCCCGAGGGATCACCGGGGAGCTGTTTTTT.

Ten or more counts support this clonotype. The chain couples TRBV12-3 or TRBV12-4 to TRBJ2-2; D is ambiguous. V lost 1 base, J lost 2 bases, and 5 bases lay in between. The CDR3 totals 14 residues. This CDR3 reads CASSLDYNTGELFF. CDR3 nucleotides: TGTGCCAGCAGTTTAGATTATAACACCGGGGAGCTGTTTTTT.

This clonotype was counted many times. The DNA of the CDR3 is TGTGCCAGTAGTATAGGGGACATTCAGTACTTC. This encodes CASSIGDIQYF. V gene TRBV19 combines with J gene TRBJ2-4, with D hard to call. Germline V CDR1 and CDR2: LNHDA, SQIVND (reference sequence). The CDR3 covers 11 residues. V was trimmed by 1 base and J by 8 bases, leaving 3 bases between them.

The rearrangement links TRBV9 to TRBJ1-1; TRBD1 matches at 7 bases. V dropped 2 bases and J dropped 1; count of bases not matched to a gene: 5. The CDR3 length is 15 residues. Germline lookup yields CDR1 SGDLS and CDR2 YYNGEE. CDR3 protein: CASSVQGEGNTEAFF. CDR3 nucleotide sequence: TGTGCCAGCAGCGTCCAGGGGGAGGGGAACACTGAAGCTTTCTTT.

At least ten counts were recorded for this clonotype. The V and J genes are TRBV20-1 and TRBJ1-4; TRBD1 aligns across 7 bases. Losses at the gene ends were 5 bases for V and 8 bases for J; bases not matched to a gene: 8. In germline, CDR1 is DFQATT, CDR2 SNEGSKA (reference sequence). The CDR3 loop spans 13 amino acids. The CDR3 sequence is CSAVDREGEKLFF. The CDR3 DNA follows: TGCAGTGCTGTCGACAGGGAGGGGGAAAAACTGTTTTTT.

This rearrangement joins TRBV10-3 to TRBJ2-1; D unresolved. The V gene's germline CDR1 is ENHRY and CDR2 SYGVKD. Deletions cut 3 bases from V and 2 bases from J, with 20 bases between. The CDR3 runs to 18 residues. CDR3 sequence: CAISEALKLEFTYNEQFF. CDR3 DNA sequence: TGTGCCATCAGTGAAGCACTTAAGCTGGAGTTTACCTACAATGAGCAGTTCTTC.

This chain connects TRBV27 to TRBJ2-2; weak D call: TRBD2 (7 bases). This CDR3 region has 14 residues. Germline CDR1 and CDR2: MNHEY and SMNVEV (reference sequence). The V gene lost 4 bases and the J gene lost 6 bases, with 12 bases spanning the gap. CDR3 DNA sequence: TGTGCCAGCAGTTACGGGGGGCCTTCCGGGGAGCTGTTTTTT. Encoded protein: CASSYGGPSGELFF.

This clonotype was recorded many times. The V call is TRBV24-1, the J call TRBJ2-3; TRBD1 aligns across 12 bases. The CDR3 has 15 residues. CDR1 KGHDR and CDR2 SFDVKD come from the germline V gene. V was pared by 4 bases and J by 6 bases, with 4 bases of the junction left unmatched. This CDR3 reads CATSERDRGLDTQYF. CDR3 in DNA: TGTGCCACCAGTGAACGGGACAGGGGGCTGGATACGCAGTATTTT.

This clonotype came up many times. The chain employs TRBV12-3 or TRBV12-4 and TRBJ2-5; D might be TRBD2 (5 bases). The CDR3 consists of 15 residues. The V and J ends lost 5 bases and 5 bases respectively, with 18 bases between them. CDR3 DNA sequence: TGTGCCAGCAGTCGGGTAAACGGGGATCGGGAGACCCAGTACTTC. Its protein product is CASSRVNGDRETQYF.

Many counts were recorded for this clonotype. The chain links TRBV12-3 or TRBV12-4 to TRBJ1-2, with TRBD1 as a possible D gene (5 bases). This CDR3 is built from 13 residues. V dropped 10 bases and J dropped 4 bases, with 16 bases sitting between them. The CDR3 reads CATSTGGGYGYTF. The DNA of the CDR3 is TGTGCCACCTCGACGGGGGGTGGCTATGGCTACACCTTC.

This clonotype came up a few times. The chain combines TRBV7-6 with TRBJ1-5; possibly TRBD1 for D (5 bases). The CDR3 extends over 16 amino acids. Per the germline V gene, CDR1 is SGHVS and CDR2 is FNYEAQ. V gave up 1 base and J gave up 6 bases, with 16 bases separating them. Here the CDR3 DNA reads TGTGCCAGCAGCTTAGGGCAGGGCCGGGGTAGTCAGCCCCAGCATTTT. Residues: CASSLGQGRGSQPQHF.

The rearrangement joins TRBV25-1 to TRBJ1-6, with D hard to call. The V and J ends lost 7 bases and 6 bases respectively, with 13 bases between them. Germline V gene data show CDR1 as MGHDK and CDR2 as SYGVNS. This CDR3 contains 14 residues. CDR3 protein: CASTESTVNSPLHF. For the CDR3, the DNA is TGTGCCAGCACCGAATCTACAGTTAATTCACCCCTCCACTTT.

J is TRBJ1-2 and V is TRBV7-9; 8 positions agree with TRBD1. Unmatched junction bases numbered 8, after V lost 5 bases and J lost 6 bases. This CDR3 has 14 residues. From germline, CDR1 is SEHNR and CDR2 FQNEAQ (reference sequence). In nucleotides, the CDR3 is TGTGCCAGCAGCCCGAGGACAGGGCTCCATGGCTACACCTTC. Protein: CASSPRTGLHGYTF.

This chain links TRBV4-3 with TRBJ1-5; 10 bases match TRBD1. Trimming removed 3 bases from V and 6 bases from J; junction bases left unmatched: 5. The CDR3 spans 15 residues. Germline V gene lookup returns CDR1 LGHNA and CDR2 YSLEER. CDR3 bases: TGCGCCAGCAGCCATGGGACAGGGGATGGTCAGCCCCAGCATTTT. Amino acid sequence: CASSHGTGDGQPQHF.

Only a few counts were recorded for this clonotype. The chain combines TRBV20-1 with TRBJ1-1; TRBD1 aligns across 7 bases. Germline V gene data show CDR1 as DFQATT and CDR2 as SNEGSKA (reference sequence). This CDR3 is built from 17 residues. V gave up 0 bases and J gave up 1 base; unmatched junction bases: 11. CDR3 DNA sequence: TGCAGTGCTAGAGATTGGGACAGCCGCAACCCGAACACTGAAGCTTTCTTT. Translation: CSARDWDSRNPNTEAFF.

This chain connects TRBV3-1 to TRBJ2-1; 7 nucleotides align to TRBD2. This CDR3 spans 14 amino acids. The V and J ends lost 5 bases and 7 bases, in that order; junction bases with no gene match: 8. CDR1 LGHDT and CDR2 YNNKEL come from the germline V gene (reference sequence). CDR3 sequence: CASSLPLGGNEQFF. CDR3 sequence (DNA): TGTGCCAGCAGCTTACCGCTCGGGGGGAATGAGCAGTTCTTC.

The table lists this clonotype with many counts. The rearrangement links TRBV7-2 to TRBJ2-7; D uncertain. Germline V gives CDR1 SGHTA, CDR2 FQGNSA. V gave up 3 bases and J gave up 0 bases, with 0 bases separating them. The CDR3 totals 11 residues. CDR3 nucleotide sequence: TGTGCCAGCAGCTTCTCCTACGAGCAGTACTTC. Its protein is CASSFSYEQYF. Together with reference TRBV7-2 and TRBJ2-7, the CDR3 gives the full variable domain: GAGVSQSPSNKVTEKGKDVELRCDPISGHTALYWYRQSLGQGLEFLIYFQGNSAPDKSGLPSDRFSAERTGGSVSTLTIQRTQQEDSAVYLCASSFSYEQYFGPGTRLTVT.

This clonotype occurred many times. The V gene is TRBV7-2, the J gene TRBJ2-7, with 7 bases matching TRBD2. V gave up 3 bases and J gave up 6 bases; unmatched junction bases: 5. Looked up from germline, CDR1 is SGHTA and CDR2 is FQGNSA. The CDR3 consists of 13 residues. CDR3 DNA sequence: TGTGCCAGCAGCTTTCGACTAGCCTCCGAGCAGTACTTC. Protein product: CASSFRLASEQYF.

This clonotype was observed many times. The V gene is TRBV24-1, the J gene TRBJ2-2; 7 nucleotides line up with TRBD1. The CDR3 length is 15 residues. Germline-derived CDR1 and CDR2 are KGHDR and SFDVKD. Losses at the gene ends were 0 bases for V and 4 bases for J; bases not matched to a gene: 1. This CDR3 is CATSDLDRVTGELFF. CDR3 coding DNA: TGTGCCACCAGTGATTTGGACAGGGTCACCGGGGAGCTGTTTTTT.

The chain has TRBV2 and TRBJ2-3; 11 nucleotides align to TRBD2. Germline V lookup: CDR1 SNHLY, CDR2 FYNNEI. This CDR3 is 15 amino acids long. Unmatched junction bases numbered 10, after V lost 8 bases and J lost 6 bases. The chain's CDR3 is CASLGTSGKGDTQYF. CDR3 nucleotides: TGTGCCAGCCTGGGGACTAGCGGTAAAGGGGATACGCAGTATTTT.

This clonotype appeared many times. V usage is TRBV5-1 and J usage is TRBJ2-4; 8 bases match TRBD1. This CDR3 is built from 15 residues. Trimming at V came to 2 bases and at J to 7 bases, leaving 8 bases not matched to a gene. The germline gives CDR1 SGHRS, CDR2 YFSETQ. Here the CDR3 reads CASSFGQGGSNIQYF. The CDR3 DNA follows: TGCGCCAGCAGCTTTGGACAGGGAGGCTCGAACATTCAGTACTTC. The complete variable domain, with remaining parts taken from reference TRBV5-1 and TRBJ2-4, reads KAGVTQTPRYLIKTRGQQVTLSCSPISGHRSVSWYQQTPGQGLQFLFEYFSETQRNKGNFPGRFSGRQFSNSRSEMNVSTLELGDSALYLCASSFGQGGSNIQYFGAGTRLSVL.

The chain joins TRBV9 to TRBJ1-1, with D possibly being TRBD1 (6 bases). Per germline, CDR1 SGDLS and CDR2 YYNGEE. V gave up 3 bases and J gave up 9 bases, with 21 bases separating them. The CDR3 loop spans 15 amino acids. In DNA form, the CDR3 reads TGTGCCAGCAGCGGAGGGGGTGAAGGTTGGGGAAAAGCTTTCTTT. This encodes CASSGGGEGWGKAFF.

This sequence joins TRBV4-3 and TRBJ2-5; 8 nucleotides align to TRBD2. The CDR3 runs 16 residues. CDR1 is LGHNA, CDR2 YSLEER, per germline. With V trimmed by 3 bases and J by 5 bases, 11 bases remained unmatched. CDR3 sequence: CASSQSVFTGGETQYF. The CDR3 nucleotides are TGCGCCAGCAGCCAGAGTGTATTCACGGGAGGGGAGACCCAGTACTTC.

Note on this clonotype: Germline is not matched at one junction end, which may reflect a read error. CDR3 DNA sequence: TGTTCCAGCAGCCCAGGGACACACTATGGCTACACCTTC. Its translation is CSSSPGTHYGYTF. The rearrangement links TRBV5-6 to TRBJ1-2; maybe TRBD1 (6 bases). The germline V gene has CDR1 SGHDT and CDR2 YYEEEE. This CDR3 has 13 residues.

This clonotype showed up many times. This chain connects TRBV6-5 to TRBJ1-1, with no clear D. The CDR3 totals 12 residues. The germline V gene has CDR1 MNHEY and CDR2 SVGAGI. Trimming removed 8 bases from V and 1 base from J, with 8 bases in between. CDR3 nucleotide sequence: TGTGCCAGCCGACTGGCGAACACTGAAGCTTTCTTT. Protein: CASRLANTEAFF.

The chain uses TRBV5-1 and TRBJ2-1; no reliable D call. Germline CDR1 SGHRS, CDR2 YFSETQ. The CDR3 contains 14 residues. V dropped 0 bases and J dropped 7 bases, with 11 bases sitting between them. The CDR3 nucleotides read TGCGCCAGCAGCTTGGGGCAGGTAGGAAATGAGCAGTTCTTC. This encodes CASSLGQVGNEQFF.

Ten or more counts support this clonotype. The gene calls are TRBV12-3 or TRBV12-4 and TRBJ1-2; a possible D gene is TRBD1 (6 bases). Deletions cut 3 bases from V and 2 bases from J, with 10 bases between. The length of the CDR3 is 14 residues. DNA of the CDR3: TGTGCCAGCAGTTTTAACACAGGGAACTATGGCTACACCTTC. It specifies CASSFNTGNYGYTF.

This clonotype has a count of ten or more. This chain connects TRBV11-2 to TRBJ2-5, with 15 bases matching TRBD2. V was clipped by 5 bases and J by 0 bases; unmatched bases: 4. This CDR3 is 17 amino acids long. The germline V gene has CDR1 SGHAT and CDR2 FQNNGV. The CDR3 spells CASSPGLAGGYQETQYF. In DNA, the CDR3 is TGTGCCAGCAGCCCCGGACTAGCGGGAGGGTACCAAGAGACCCAGTACTTC. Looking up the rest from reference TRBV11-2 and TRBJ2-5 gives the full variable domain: EAGVAQSPRYKIIEKRQSVAFWCNPISGHATLYWYQQILGQGPKLLIQFQNNGVVDDSQLPKDRFSAERLKGVDSTLKIQPAKLEDSAVYLCASSPGLAGGYQETQYFGPGTRLLVL.